Below, 22 T cell receptor beta chains from the same sample are listed, as sequenced in a study of OX40 agonist ivuxolimab in advanced cancers. Assay: immunoSEQ multiplex PCR; the TCRdb copy retains only in-frame clones and omits some. Found here are tens of thousands of clones, 85% to 90% of them singletons; the top ten hold 10% to 12%. Sequenced here: CD4+ or CD8+ T cells sorted from blood, sampled in a trial of the OX40 agonist ivuxolimab. Receptors originate from an adult with an advanced solid tumor such as melanoma, head and neck, liver or kidney cancer.

This chain connects TRBV5-4 to TRBJ2-7; D possibly matches TRBD1 or TRBD2 (6 bases each). Germline CDR1 and CDR2: SGHNT and YYREEE (reference sequence). The length of the CDR3 is 16 residues. V was pared by 4 bases and J by 1 base, with 18 bases between. The CDR3 sequence: CASSAGRGTTSYEQYF. Written as DNA, the CDR3 is TGTGCCAGCAGCGCCGGTCGGGGGACAACGTCCTACGAGCAGTACTTC.

The chain is built from TRBV7-3 and TRBJ2-6; TRBD1 matches 8 bases. This CDR3 contains 15 residues. Germline V lookup: CDR1 SGHTA, CDR2 FQGTGA. V trimming: 8 bases; J trimming: 1 base; junction bases outside the gene matches: 4. CDR3 DNA sequence: TGTGCCAGCGGGACAGGATATTCTGGGGCCAACGTCCTGACTTTC. It specifies CASGTGYSGANVLTF.

V is TRBV28 and J is TRBJ1-2; D possibly corresponds to TRBD1 (6 bases). CDR3 length: 15 residues. CDR1 MDHEN and CDR2 SYDVKM come from the germline V gene. V was pared by 4 bases and J by 4 bases, with 16 bases between. The CDR3 loop is CASSWIFGQIYGYTF. For the CDR3, the DNA is TGTGCCAGCAGTTGGATCTTTGGACAGATCTATGGCTACACCTTC.

The chain uses TRBV7-3 and TRBJ2-2; TRBD2 aligns across 7 bases. The CDR3 sequence is 14 residues long. V shed 5 bases, J shed 4 bases, and the junction held 4 bases outside the gene matches. The germline CDR1 and CDR2 sequences are SGHTA and FQGTGA. The CDR3 spells CASSKTSSTGELFF. The CDR3 region has the DNA TGTGCCAGCAGCAAGACTAGCAGCACCGGGGAGCTGTTTTTT.

The genes are TRBV7-9 and TRBJ2-1, with 9 bases matching TRBD2. There are 17 residues in the CDR3. With V trimmed by 5 bases and J by 4 bases, 12 bases remained unmatched. In germline, CDR1 is SEHNR, CDR2 FQNEAQ (reference sequence). The CDR3 loop is CASSPPVRLAAYNEQFF. In DNA, the CDR3 is TGTGCCAGCAGCCCCCCCGTGCGACTAGCGGCTTACAATGAGCAGTTCTTC.

The chain recombines TRBV29-1 with TRBJ2-3, with D perhaps being TRBD1 or TRBD2 (5 bases each). Germline assignment: CDR1 SQVTM and CDR2 ANQGSEA. There are 15 residues in the CDR3. V dropped 7 bases and J dropped 1 base, with 18 bases sitting between them. CDR3 amino acids: CSAGTNPWGTDTQYF. CDR3 in DNA: TGCAGCGCGGGGACCAACCCTTGGGGCACAGATACGCAGTATTTT.

This rearrangement joins TRBV18 to TRBJ2-2, with a tentative D call TRBD2 (6 bases). This CDR3 has 16 residues. Germline loops: CDR1 KGHSH, CDR2 LQKENI. The V gene lost 2 bases and the J gene lost 3 bases, with 13 bases spanning the gap. CDR3 loop: CASSPSGREDTGELFF. The CDR3, as DNA: TGTGCCAGCTCACCAAGCGGCAGGGAGGACACCGGGGAGCTGTTTTTT. The full variable domain, in which reference TRBV18 and TRBJ2-2 provide the parts outside the CDR3, is NAGVMQNPRHLVRRRGQEARLRCSPMKGHSHVYWYRQLPEEGLKFMVYLQKENIIDESGMPKERFSAEFPKEGPSILRIQQVVRGDSAAYFCASSPSGREDTGELFFGEGSRLTVL.

This clone was found once. The rearrangement links TRBV6-5 to TRBJ1-2; D is ambiguous. The CDR3 is 13 residues long. V lost 5 bases and J 3 bases, leaving 10 bases between the germline ends. The germline gives CDR1 MNHEY, CDR2 SVGAGI. In DNA, the CDR3 is TGTGCCAGCAGTCCCCGGGCTGACTATGGCTACACCTTC. Translating gives CASSPRADYGYTF.

Only one count was recorded for this clone. The gene calls are TRBV13 and TRBJ1-2; possibly TRBD1 for D (5 bases). This CDR3 spans 15 amino acids. Germline V gene sequence: CDR1 PRHDT, CDR2 FYEKMQ (reference sequence). V was trimmed by 5 bases and J by 4 bases, leaving 17 bases between them. This CDR3 is CASSRTQGGGYGYTF. The CDR3 DNA is TGTGCCAGCAGCCGAACCCAGGGAGGTGGCTATGGCTACACCTTC.

The chain links TRBV2 to TRBJ2-2; possibly TRBD2 for D (5 bases). There are 14 residues in the CDR3. Trimming stripped 8 bases from V and 6 bases from J, with 16 bases between. Germline loops: CDR1 SNHLY, CDR2 FYNNEI. CDR3 coding DNA: TGTGCCAGCCGTGGAGGTTACATGTCCGGGGAGCTGTTTTTT. As protein: CASRGGYMSGELFF.

The chain has TRBV11-2 and TRBJ2-7; D ambiguous. CDR3 length: 13 amino acids. The germline gives CDR1 SGHAT, CDR2 FQNNGV. Trimming removed 0 bases from V and 4 bases from J, with 7 bases in between. In DNA, the CDR3 is TGTGCCAGCAGCTTAGATCGGTTATACGAGCAGTACTTC. Translated, it gives CASSLDRLYEQYF.

This clone was seen more than once but under ten times. This chain links TRBV18 with TRBJ1-1; no reliable D call. The V and J ends lost 3 bases and 8 bases respectively, with 7 bases between them. The CDR3 has 11 amino acids. From germline, CDR1 is KGHSH and CDR2 LQKENI. CDR3 residues: CASSPPGEAFF. CDR3 DNA sequence: TGTGCCAGCTCACCCCCGGGGGAAGCTTTCTTT.

J is TRBJ2-7 and V is TRBV5-1; D gene uncertain. This CDR3 has 14 amino acids. Trimming shortened V by 0 bases and J by 1 base, and 8 bases separated the two germline ends. CDR1 is SGHRS and CDR2 is YFSETQ in the germline V gene. The CDR3 region is CASSLVDGSYEQYF. CDR3 coding DNA: TGCGCCAGCAGCTTGGTAGACGGTTCCTACGAGCAGTACTTC.

CDR3 in DNA: TGTGCCAGCAGTTCGACAGACAGAGGGGCCCTAACAAACACTGAAGCTTTCTTT. Amino acids: CASSSTDRGALTNTEAFF. The chain combines TRBV27 with TRBJ1-1; D might be TRBD1 (5 bases). Germline V CDR1 and CDR2: MNHEY, SMNVEV (reference sequence). Trimming shortened V by 4 bases and J by 2 bases, and 23 bases separated the two germline ends. CDR3 length: 18 amino acids.

The count of this clone is one. The chain couples TRBV4-2 to TRBJ2-2; 12 bases are a match to TRBD2. The CDR3 runs 18 residues. CDR1 LGHNA and CDR2 YNFKEQ come from the germline V gene. Trimming at V came to 5 bases and at J to 5 bases, leaving 12 bases not matched to a gene. The CDR3 bases are TGTGCCAGCAGCGGACTAGCGGGGAATCGCCGATGGACCGGGGAGCTGTTTTTT. As protein: CASSGLAGNRRWTGELFF.

This clone was seen a few times. The chain carries TRBV7-3 and TRBJ1-1; D not resolved. The V gene lost 6 bases and the J gene lost 1 base, with 9 bases spanning the gap. CDR1 and CDR2 from the germline V gene are SGHTA and FQGTGA. This CDR3 contains 13 residues. The CDR3, as DNA: TGTGCCAGCAGTTCGGACGGGAACACTGAAGCTTTCTTT. Translated, it gives CASSSDGNTEAFF.

This chain links TRBV21-1 with TRBJ1-3. TRBV21-1 is a listed pseudogene. The CDR3 is 14 residues long. The CDR3 DNA is TGTGCCAGCTCCAGAGACCGGGCGGGAAACACCATATATTTT. This translates into CASSRDRAGNTIYF.

The chain employs TRBV5-1 and TRBJ2-3, with TRBD2 identical over 7 bases. V dropped 1 base and J dropped 5; count of bases not matched to a gene: 1. Per the germline V gene, CDR1 is SGHRS and CDR2 is YFSETQ. The CDR3 has 13 residues. The CDR3 loop reads CASSLPGGDTQYF. The CDR3 DNA reads TGCGCCAGCAGCTTGCCGGGGGGAGATACGCAGTATTTT.

The chain couples TRBV5-5 to TRBJ2-5, with D perhaps TRBD1 or TRBD2 (5 bases each). There are 17 residues in the CDR3. Germline CDR1 is SGHKS and CDR2 is YYEKEE (reference sequence). V was pared by 4 bases and J by 0 bases, with 19 bases between. CDR3 sequence: CASSPGHLFGDQETQYF. CDR3 coding DNA: TGTGCCAGCAGCCCCGGACATCTTTTCGGGGACCAAGAGACCCAGTACTTC.

V and J are TRBV4-2 and TRBJ2-2; 11 bases agree with TRBD1. V lost 3 bases to trimming and J lost 4 bases; unmatched junction nucleotides: 1. The CDR3 consists of 15 residues. Germline V lookup: CDR1 LGHNA, CDR2 YNFKEQ. CDR3 sequence (DNA): TGTGCCAGCAGCCAGGGACAGGGGGGCACCGGGGAGCTGTTTTTT. It encodes CASSQGQGGTGELFF.

The chain links TRBV28 to TRBJ1-5, with 10 bases lining up with TRBD1. V gave up 4 bases and J gave up 6 bases; unmatched junction bases: 9. The CDR3 sequence is 16 residues long. CDR1 and CDR2 from the germline V gene are MDHEN and SYDVKM. DNA of the CDR3: TGTGCCAGCAGTTCCCGCCGGGACAGGGGAGGTCAGCCCCAGCATTTT. Translated, it gives CASSSRRDRGGQPQHF.

The chain joins TRBV28 to TRBJ1-2; 7 positions agree with TRBD1. After removal of 7 bases from V and 2 bases from J, the junction contained 4 bases not matched to a gene. Germline V CDR1 and CDR2: MDHEN, SYDVKM. The CDR3 consists of 13 residues. The CDR3 sequence: CASTPGQNYGYTF. Here the CDR3 DNA reads TGTGCCAGCACCCCGGGACAGAACTATGGCTACACCTTC.